This is a list of T cell receptor beta chains from one sample in a study of OX40 agonist ivuxolimab in advanced cancers. Produced via immunoSEQ multiplex PCR; TCRdb's table is partial and in-frame only. The repertoire holds tens of thousands of clones, with approximately 75% as singletons. Sequencing used CD4+ or CD8+ T cells sorted from blood, obtained in a trial of the OX40 agonist ivuxolimab. The origin of the receptors is an adult with an advanced solid tumor such as melanoma, head and neck, liver or kidney cancer. The CDR3 runs from the conserved cysteine through the conserved F or W. The order of the fields is D gene, J gene, clone size, V gene, CDR3 DNA, CDR3 protein. The D gene is left open where the match is weak. Rows give clone size only sometimes, using once, few, many, or a class for an expanded clone.

D: -; J: TRBJ1-1; size: -; V: TRBV5-8; DNA: TGTGCCAGCAGCTTGGATAGGGTTCGGGCTTTCTTT; CDR3: CASSLDRVRAFF
D: -; J: TRBJ1-5; size: -; V: TRBV6-1; DNA: TGTGCCAGCAAAGACGATGGGCAGCTCCAGCCCCAGCATTTT; CDR3: CASKDDGQLQPQHF
D: TRBD1; J: TRBJ2-5; size: -; V: TRBV7-2; DNA: TGTGCCAGCAGCTTACGCGGGACAGGGCAAGAGACCCAGTACTTC; CDR3: CASSLRGTGQETQYF
D: TRBD2; J: TRBJ2-5; size: once; V: TRBV4-1; DNA: TGCGCCAGCAGCCAAGTGATAGGACTAGCGGGGGAGACCCAGTACTTC; CDR3: CASSQVIGLAGETQYF
D: -; J: TRBJ1-5; size: -; V: TRBV5-1; DNA: TGCGCCAGCAGCTTGGGCAGGGAAAATCAGCCCCAGCATTTT; CDR3: CASSLGRENQPQHF
D: -; J: TRBJ1-2; size: -; V: TRBV29-1; DNA: TGCAGCGTTCGAAGGCAGGACAACTATGGCTACACCTTC; CDR3: CSVRRQDNYGYTF
D: -; J: TRBJ2-5; size: -; V: TRBV5-1; DNA: TGCGCCAGCAGCTTGACAGGGAGGCAAGAGACCCAGTACTTC; CDR3: CASSLTGRQETQYF
D: -; J: TRBJ2-1; size: -; V: TRBV6-5; DNA: TGTGCCAGCAGTTCTAGTTCCGGGGGCATCTACAATGAGCAGTTCTTC; CDR3: CASSSSSGGIYNEQFF
D: TRBD1; J: TRBJ1-5; size: -; V: TRBV6-5; DNA: TGTGCCAGCAGTCGGGCGACAGGGAATCAGCCCCAGCATTTT; CDR3: CASSRATGNQPQHF
D: -; J: TRBJ2-1; size: once; V: TRBV7-2; DNA: TGTGCCAGCAGCTCCCAACACAGGGATGAGCAGTTCTTC; CDR3: CASSSQHRDEQFF
D: -; J: TRBJ2-5; size: -; V: TRBV4-1; DNA: TGCGCCAGCTCCCACTACGGCATCCAGTACTTC; CDR3: CASSHYGIQYF
D: TRBD2; J: TRBJ2-1; size: few; V: TRBV11-2; DNA: TGTGCCAGCAGCTTAGGCAGCGGGGGGGCCAGTGAGCAGTTCTTC; CDR3: CASSLGSGGASEQFF
D: TRBD1; J: TRBJ1-1; size: -; V: TRBV2; DNA: TGTGCCAGCAGTGACAGGACAGGGTTAGGCACTGAAGCTTTCTTT; CDR3: CASSDRTGLGTEAFF
D: -; J: TRBJ1-5; size: -; V: TRBV10-3; DNA: TGTGCCATCAGTCACGACAGAGATAGCAATCAGCCCCAGCATTTT; CDR3: CAISHDRDSNQPQHF
D: -; J: TRBJ2-2; size: -; V: TRBV9; DNA: TGTGCCAGCAGCTTAAACACCGGGGAGCTGTTTTTT; CDR3: CASSLNTGELFF
D: -; J: TRBJ1-6; size: medium-sized; V: TRBV7-2; DNA: TGTGCCAGCAGCCTACAGGGTTCTTCACCCCTCCACTTT; CDR3: CASSLQGSSPLHF
D: -; J: TRBJ2-5; size: -; V: TRBV5-6; DNA: TGTGCCAGCAGCTTGGTTACGACCGGGGACGGAAAAGAGACCCAGTACTTC; CDR3: CASSLVTTGDGKETQYF
D: TRBD2; J: TRBJ2-3; size: -; V: TRBV28; DNA: TGTGCCAGCAGTACCACTAGCGGAAGCACAGATACGCAGTATTTT; CDR3: CASSTTSGSTDTQYF
D: -; J: TRBJ1-1; size: -; V: TRBV7-8; DNA: TGTGCCAGCAGAGGAGAACCATCAGAGGGTACTTTCTTT; CDR3: CASRGEPSEGTFF
D: -; J: TRBJ1-4; size: -; V: TRBV18; DNA: TGTGCCAGCTCACCAAGGCAGGGTGGTGAAAAACTGTTTTTT; CDR3: CASSPRQGGEKLFF
D: -; J: TRBJ1-2; size: few; V: TRBV28; DNA: TGTGCCAGCAGTAAGGGGGTTGGCTACACCTTC; CDR3: CASSKGVGYTF
D: -; J: TRBJ2-1; size: -; V: TRBV4-2; DNA: TGTGCCAGCAGCCAAGATCCGGAGGCCCCCTACAATGAGCAGTTCTTC; CDR3: CASSQDPEAPYNEQFF
D: TRBD2; J: TRBJ2-7; size: -; V: TRBV27; DNA: TGTGCCAGCAGTTTACCCAGTAGCGGGGGGGGCACCTACGAGCAGTACTTC; CDR3: CASSLPSSGGGTYEQYF
D: TRBD1; J: TRBJ1-1; size: -; V: TRBV27; DNA: TGTGCCAGCAGTTTAGCCGACAGGGGGAACACTGAAGCTTTCTTT; CDR3: CASSLADRGNTEAFF
D: TRBD1; J: TRBJ2-7; size: once; V: TRBV18; DNA: TGTGCCAGCTCACTAACGACAGGGGCCTCCTACGAGCAGTACTTC; CDR3: CASSLTTGASYEQYF
D: -; J: TRBJ1-4; size: -; V: TRBV7-9; DNA: TGTGCCAGCAGCTTTGAAGGGACCTCCCTGCAAAAACTGTTTTTT; CDR3: CASSFEGTSLQKLFF
D: -; J: TRBJ1-1; size: -; V: TRBV28; DNA: TGTGCCACTACGACAGAGAAGCCTGAAGCTTTCTTT; CDR3: CATTTEKPEAFF
D: TRBD2; J: TRBJ2-3; size: -; V: TRBV7-7; DNA: TGTGCCAGCAGCCCCTCACCAAACGCGGGACTAGCAGGAGATACGCAGTATTTT; CDR3: CASSPSPNAGLAGDTQYF
D: -; J: TRBJ2-2; size: -; V: TRBV2; DNA: TGTGCCAGCAGTGGGACAGCGAACACCGGGGAGCTGTTTTTT; CDR3: CASSGTANTGELFF
D: TRBD1; J: TRBJ2-7; size: -; V: TRBV2; DNA: TGTGCCAGCAGTGAACAGGGGACAGGGCCGGGTGAGCAGTACTTC; CDR3: CASSEQGTGPGEQYF
D: -; J: TRBJ2-3; size: -; V: TRBV7-3; DNA: TGTGCCAGCAGCTTCCTGGCAGCGGGCACAGATACGCAGTATTTT; CDR3: CASSFLAAGTDTQYF
D: -; J: TRBJ1-3; size: -; V: TRBV25-1; DNA: TGTGCCAGCAGTGAATTAGGAGTTAACTCTGGAAACACCATATATTTT; CDR3: CASSELGVNSGNTIYF
D: -; J: TRBJ1-4; size: -; V: TRBV27; DNA: TGTGCCAGCAGTTTTCGACAGAATGAAAAACTGTTTTTT; CDR3: CASSFRQNEKLFF
D: TRBD2; J: TRBJ2-5; size: -; V: TRBV11-2; DNA: TGTGCCAGCAGCTTGACAGGCGGGGGGGTCCGAGAGACCCAGTACTTC; CDR3: CASSLTGGGVRETQYF
D: -; J: TRBJ2-1; size: few; V: TRBV5-1; DNA: TGCGCCAGCAGCTCCGGGACTCTCCCCTCCAATGAGCAGTTCTTC; CDR3: CASSSGTLPSNEQFF
D: TRBD2; J: TRBJ2-7; size: few; V: TRBV5-4; DNA: TGTGCCAGCAGCGCGGCTAGCGGGGGGGCTTCCGAGCAGTACTTC; CDR3: CASSAASGGASEQYF
D: -; J: TRBJ1-5; size: -; V: TRBV4-1; DNA: TGCGCCAGCAGCCAAGATGGGGAGGATCAGCCCCAGCATTTT; CDR3: CASSQDGEDQPQHF
D: -; J: TRBJ2-7; size: -; V: TRBV28; DNA: TGTGCCAGCACCCCCCCAGGGGTGGCCCGAACCTACGAGCAGTACTTC; CDR3: CASTPPGVARTYEQYF
D: -; J: TRBJ2-5; size: -; V: TRBV5-6; DNA: TGTGCCAGCAGCTTGGGGTCGAGGCGGGAGACCCAGTACTTC; CDR3: CASSLGSRRETQYF